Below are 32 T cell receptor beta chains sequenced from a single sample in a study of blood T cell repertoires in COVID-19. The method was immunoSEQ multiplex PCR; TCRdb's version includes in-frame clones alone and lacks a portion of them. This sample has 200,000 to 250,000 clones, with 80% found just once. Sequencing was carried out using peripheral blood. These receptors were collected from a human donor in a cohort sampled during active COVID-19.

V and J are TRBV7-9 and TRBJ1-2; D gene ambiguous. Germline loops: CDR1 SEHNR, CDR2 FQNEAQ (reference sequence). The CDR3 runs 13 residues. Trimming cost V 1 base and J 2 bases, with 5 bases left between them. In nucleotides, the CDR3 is TGTGCCAGCAGCTTAGAGAGAAACTATGGCTACACCTTC. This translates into CASSLERNYGYTF.

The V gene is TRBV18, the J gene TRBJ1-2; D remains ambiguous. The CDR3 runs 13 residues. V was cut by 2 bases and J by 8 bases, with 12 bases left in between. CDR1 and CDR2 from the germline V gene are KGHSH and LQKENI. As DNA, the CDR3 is TGTGCCAGCTCACCATCCCAGGTAGAGGGCTACACCTTC. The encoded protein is CASSPSQVEGYTF.

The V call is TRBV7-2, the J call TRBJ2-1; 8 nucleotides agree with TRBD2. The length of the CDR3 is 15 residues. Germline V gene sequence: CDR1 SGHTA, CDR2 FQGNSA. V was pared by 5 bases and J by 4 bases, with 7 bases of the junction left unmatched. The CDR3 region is CASSPLAGAYNEQFF. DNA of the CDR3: TGTGCCAGCAGCCCCCTAGCGGGTGCATACAATGAGCAGTTCTTC.

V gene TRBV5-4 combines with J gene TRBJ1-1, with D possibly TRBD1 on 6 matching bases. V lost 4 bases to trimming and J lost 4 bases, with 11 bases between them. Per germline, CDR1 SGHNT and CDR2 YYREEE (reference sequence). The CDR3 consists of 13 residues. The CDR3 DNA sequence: TGTGCCAGCAGCAGGACAGACCCCACTGAAGCTTTCTTT. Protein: CASSRTDPTEAFF.

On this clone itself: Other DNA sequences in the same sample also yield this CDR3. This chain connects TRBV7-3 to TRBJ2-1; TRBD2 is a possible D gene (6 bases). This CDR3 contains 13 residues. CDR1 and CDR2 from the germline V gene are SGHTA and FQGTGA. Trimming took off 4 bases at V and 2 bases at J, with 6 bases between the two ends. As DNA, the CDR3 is TGTGCCAGCAGCTCGGGGGCCTACAATGAGCAGTTCTTC. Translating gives CASSSGAYNEQFF.

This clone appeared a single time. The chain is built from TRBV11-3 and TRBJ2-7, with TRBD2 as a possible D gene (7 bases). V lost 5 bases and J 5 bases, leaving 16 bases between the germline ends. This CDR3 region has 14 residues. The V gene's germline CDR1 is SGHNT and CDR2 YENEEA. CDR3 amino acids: CASSRRGGNHEQYF. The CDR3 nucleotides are TGTGCCAGCAGCCGAAGGGGGGGTAACCACGAGCAGTACTTC.

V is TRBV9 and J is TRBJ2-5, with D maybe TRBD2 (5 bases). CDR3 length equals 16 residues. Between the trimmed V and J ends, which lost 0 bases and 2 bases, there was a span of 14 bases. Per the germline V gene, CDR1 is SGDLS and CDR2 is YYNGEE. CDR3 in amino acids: CASSVAFEGPQETQYF. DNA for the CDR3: TGTGCCAGCAGCGTAGCATTTGAGGGCCCTCAAGAGACCCAGTACTTC.

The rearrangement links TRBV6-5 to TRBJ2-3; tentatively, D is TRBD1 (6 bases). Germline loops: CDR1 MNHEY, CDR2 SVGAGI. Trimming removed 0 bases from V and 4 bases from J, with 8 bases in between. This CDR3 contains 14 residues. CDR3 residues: CASSYSWGPDTQYF. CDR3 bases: TGTGCCAGCAGTTACTCGTGGGGGCCAGATACGCAGTATTTT.

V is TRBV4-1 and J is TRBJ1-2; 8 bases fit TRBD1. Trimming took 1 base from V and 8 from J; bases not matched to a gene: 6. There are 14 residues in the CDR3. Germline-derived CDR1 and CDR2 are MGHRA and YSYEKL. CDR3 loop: CASSQVSGGGGYTF. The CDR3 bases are TGCGCCAGCAGCCAAGTTTCAGGGGGCGGAGGCTACACCTTC.

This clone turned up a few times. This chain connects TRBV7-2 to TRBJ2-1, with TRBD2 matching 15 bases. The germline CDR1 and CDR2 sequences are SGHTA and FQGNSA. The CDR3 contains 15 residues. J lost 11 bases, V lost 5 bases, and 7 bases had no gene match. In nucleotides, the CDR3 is TGTGCCAGCAGCCCGCCGGGACTAGCGGGAGGTAAGCAGTTCTTC. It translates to CASSPPGLAGGKQFF.

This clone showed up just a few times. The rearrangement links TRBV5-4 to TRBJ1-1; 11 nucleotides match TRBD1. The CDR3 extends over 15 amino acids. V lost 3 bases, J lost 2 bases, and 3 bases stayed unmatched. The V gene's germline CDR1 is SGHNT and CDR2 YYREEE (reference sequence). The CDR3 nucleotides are TGTGCCAGCAGCTCTGGGACAGGGGGAAACACTGAAGCTTTCTTT. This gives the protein CASSSGTGGNTEAFF. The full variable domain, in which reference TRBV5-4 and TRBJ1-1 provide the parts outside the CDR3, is ETGVTQSPTHLIKTRGQQVTLRCSSQSGHNTVSWYQQALGQGPQFIFQYYREEENGRGNFPPRFSGLQFPNYSSELNVNALELDDSALYLCASSSGTGGNTEAFFGQGTRLTVV.

The CDR3 sequence: CSASRAVEAFF. The CDR3 region has the DNA TGCAGTGCTAGCCGAGCGGTTGAAGCTTTCTTT. V is TRBV20-1 and J is TRBJ1-1; D not certain. The CDR3 extends over 11 amino acids. CDR1 is DFQATT, CDR2 SNEGSKA, per germline (reference sequence). Between the trimmed V and J ends, which lost 3 bases and 7 bases, there was a span of 9 bases.

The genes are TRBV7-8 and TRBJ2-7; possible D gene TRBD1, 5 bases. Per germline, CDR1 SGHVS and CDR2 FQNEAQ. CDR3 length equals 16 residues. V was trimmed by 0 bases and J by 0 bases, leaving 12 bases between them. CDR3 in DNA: TGTGCCAGCAGCTTAGCTGACAGAAGGAGCTCCTACGAGCAGTACTTC. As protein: CASSLADRRSSYEQYF. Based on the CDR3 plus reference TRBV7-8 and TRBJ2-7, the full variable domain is GAGVSQSPRYKVAKRGQDVALRCDPISGHVSLFWYQQALGQGPEFLTYFQNEAQLDKSGLPSDRFFAERPEGSVSTLKIQRTQQEDSAVYLCASSLADRRSSYEQYFGPGTRLTVT.

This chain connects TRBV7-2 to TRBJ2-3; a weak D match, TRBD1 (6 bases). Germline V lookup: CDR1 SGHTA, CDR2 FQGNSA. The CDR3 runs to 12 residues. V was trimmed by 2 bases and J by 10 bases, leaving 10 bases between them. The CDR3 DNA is TGTGCCAGCAGCTTACAAGAGGGGGCGCAGTATTTT. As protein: CASSLQEGAQYF.

CDR3 bases: TGTGCCAGCAGTTACATGGGACTACAGTACTTC. It yields the protein CASSYMGLQYF. The rearrangement uses TRBV6-2 or TRBV6-3 and TRBJ2-5, with 7 bases lining up with TRBD2. The CDR3 has 11 amino acids. J gave up 11 bases and V 2 bases, and 2 bases lay outside the gene matches. Germline V gene data show CDR1 as MNHEY and CDR2 as SVGEGT.

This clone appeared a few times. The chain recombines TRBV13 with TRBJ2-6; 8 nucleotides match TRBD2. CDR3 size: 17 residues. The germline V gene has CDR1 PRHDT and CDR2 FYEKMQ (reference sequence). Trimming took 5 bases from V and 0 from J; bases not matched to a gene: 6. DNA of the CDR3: TGTGCCAGCAGCCTGCGGGGGGCCCACTCTGGGGCCAACGTCCTGACTTTC. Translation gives CASSLRGAHSGANVLTF.

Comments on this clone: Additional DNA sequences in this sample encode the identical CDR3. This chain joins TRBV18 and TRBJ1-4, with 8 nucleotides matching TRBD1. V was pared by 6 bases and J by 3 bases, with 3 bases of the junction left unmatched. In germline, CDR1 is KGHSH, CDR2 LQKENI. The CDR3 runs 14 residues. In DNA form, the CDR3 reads TGTGCCAGCTCCCCGACAGGGGCTAATGAAAAACTGTTTTTT. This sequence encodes CASSPTGANEKLFF.

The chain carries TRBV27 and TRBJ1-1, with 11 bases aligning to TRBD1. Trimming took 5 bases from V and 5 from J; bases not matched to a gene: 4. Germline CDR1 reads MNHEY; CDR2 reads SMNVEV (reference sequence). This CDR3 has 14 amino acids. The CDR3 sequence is CASSGQGASTEAFF. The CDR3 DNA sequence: TGTGCCAGCAGTGGACAGGGGGCGAGTACTGAAGCTTTCTTT.

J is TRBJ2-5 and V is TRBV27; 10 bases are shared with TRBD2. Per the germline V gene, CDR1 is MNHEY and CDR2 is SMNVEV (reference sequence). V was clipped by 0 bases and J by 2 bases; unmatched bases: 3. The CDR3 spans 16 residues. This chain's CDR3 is CASSLSRTSGQETQYF. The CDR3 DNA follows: TGTGCCAGCAGTTTATCCAGGACTAGCGGACAAGAGACCCAGTACTTC.

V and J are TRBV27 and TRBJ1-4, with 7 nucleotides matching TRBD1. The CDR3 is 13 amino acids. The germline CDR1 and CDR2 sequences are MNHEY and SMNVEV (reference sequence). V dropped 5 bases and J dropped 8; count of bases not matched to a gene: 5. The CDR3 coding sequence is TGTGCCAGCAGTCCCCGGGACAGCGAAAAACTGTTTTTT. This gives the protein CASSPRDSEKLFF. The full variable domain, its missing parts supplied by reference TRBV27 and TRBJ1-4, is EAQVTQNPRYLITVTGKKLTVTCSQNMNHEYMSWYRQDPGLGLRQIYYSMNVEVTDKGDVPEGYKVSRKEKRNFPLILESPSPNQTSLYFCASSPRDSEKLFFGSGTQLSVL.

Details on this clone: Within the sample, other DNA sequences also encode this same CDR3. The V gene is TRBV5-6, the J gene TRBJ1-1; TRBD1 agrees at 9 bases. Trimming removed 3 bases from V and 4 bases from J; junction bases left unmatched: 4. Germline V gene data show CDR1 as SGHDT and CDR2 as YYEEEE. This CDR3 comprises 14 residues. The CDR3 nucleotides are TGTGCCAGCAGCTGGGGACAGGGCGGCACTGAAGCTTTCTTT. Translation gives CASSWGQGGTEAFF.

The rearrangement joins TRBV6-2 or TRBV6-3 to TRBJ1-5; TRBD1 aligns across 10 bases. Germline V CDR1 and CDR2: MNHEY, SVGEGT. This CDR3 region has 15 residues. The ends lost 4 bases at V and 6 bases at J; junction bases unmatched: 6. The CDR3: CASSSLDRGSQPQHF. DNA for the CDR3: TGTGCCAGCAGTTCTTTGGACAGGGGGTCTCAGCCCCAGCATTTT.

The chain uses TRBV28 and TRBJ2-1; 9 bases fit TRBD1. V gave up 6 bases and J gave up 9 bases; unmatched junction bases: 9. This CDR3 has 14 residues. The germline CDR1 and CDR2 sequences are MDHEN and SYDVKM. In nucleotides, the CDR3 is TGTGCCAGCAGCCAGACAGGGGGGATGGGTGAGCAGTTCTTC. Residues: CASSQTGGMGEQFF.

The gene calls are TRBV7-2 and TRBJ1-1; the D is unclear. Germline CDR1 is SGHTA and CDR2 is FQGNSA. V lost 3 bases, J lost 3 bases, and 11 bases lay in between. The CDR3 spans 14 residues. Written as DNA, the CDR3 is TGTGCCAGCAGCTTCATCAGGTACGACACTGAAGCTTTCTTT. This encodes CASSFIRYDTEAFF.

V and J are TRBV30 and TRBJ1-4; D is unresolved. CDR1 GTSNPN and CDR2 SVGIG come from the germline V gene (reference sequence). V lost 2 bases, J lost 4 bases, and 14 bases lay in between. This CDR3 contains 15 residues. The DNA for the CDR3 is TGTGCCTGGAGTCCCGACTCCGGAAATAATGAAAAACTGTTTTTT. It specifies CAWSPDSGNNEKLFF.

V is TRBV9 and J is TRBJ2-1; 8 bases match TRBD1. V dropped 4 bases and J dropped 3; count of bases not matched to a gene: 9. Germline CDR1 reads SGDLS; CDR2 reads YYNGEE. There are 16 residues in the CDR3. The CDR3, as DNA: TGTGCCAGCAGCTTGAGAACAGGGGGTTTCTACAATGAGCAGTTCTTC. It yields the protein CASSLRTGGFYNEQFF.

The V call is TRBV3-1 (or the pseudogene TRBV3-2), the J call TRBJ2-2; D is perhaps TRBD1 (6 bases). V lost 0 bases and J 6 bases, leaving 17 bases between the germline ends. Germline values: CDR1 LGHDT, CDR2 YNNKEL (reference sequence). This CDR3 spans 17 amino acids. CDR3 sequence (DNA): TGTGCCAGCAGCCAAGATAGGTCCAGGGGTTTAGCCGGGGAGCTGTTTTTT. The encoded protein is CASSQDRSRGLAGELFF.

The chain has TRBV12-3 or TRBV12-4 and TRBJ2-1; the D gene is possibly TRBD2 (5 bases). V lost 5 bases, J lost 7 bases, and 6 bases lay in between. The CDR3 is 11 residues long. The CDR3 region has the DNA TGTGCCAGCAGTCGGAGGAATGAGCAGTTCTTC. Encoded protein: CASSRRNEQFF.

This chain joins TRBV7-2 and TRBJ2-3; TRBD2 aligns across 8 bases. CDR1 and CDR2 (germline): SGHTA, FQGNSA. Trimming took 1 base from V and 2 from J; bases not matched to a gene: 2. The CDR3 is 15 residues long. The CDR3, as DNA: TGTGCCAGCAGCTTAGTAGCGGGGAACACAGATACGCAGTATTTT. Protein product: CASSLVAGNTDTQYF. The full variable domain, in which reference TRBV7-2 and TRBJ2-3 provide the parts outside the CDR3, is GAGVSQSPSNKVTEKGKDVELRCDPISGHTALYWYRQSLGQGLEFLIYFQGNSAPDKSGLPSDRFSAERTGGSVSTLTIQRTQQEDSAVYLCASSLVAGNTDTQYFGPGTRLTVL.

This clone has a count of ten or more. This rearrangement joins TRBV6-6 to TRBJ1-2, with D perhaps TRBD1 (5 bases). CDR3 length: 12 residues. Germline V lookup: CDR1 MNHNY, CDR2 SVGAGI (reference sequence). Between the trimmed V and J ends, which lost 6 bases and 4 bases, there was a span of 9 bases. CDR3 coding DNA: TGTGCCAGCAGCTCACAGGTCTATGGCTACACCTTC. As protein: CASSSQVYGYTF.

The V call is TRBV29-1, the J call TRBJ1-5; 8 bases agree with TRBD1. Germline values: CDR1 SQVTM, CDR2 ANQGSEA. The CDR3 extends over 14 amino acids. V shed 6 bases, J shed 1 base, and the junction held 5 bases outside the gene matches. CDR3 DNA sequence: TGCAGCGTCCGACAGGGGACAAGCAATCAGCCCCAGCATTTT. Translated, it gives CSVRQGTSNQPQHF.

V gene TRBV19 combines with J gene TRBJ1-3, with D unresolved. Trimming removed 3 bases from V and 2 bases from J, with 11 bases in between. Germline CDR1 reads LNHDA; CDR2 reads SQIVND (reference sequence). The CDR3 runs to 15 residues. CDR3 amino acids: CASSIWLPTGNTIYF. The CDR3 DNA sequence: TGTGCCAGTAGTATTTGGCTCCCCACTGGAAACACCATATATTTT.